Listed below are T cell receptor beta chains from one sample, sequenced in a study of T-cell reconstitution after alpha-beta-depleted transplantation in children. Via MiXCR, TCRdb re-called the PCR reads, giving one row per CDR3 protein. The sample shows 110,000 or so distinct CDR3 sequences, 5.5% to 6.5% of them seen only once. The source material was PBMCs, mostly from graft donor cells, sampled 360 days after TCRalphabeta/CD19-depleted stem cell transplant. The receptors derive from a male patient under 10 years old who had a stem cell transplant for acute lymphoblastic leukemia, so the T cells may come from the graft donor. The CDR3 runs from the conserved cysteine through the conserved F or W. A D gene is named only where the DNA matches it firmly. Only part of the rows carry a size: once, few, many, or a class if the clone is expanded.

V	length	size	D	J	CDR3	DNA
TRBV13	16	few	NA	TRBJ2-7	CASSSPGRGETYEQYF	TGTGCCAGCAGCTCCCCCGGCAGGGGGGAGACCTACGAGCAGTACTTC
TRBV4-3	17	many	TRBD1	TRBJ2-7	CASSHPVPRTGAYEQYF	TGCGCCAGCAGCCACCCCGTGCCAAGGACAGGGGCCTACGAGCAGTACTTC
TRBV2	12	many	NA	TRBJ2-7	CASSVRGNEQYF	TGTGCCAGCAGTGTAAGGGGAAATGAGCAGTACTTC
TRBV7-2	12	few	NA	TRBJ2-1	CARGEGADEQFF	TGTGCCCGGGGGGAGGGGGCCGATGAGCAGTTCTTC
TRBV18	12	NA	NA	TRBJ2-2	CASSYPTGELFF	TGTGCCAGCTCATACCCCACCGGGGAGCTGTTTTTT
TRBV27	13	many	TRBD2	TRBJ2-3	CASSWTSADTQYF	TGTGCCAGCAGTTGGACTAGCGCTGATACGCAGTATTTT
TRBV27	14	NA	NA	TRBJ1-2	CASSLKKRAYGYTF	TGTGCCAGCAGTTTAAAAAAGAGGGCCTATGGCTACACCTTC
TRBV29-1	12	NA	NA	TRBJ1-2	CSVVGPGVGYTF	TGCAGCGTAGTAGGCCCGGGGGTGGGCTACACCTTC
TRBV9	12	many	NA	TRBJ1-6	CASSAGGSPLHF	TGTGCCAGCAGCGCCGGTGGGTCACCCCTCCACTTT
TRBV5-1	19	many	TRBD2	TRBJ2-3	CASSTSPGLAGTETDTQYF	TGCGCCAGCAGCACCTCCCCGGGACTAGCGGGGACGGAGACAGATACGCAGTATTTT
TRBV5-1	15	many	NA	TRBJ2-7	CASSLDSFYSYEQYF	TGCGCCAGCAGCTTAGACAGCTTCTACTCCTACGAGCAGTACTTC
TRBV6-5	15	few	NA	TRBJ2-3	CASSYSPGLTDTQYF	TGTGCCAGCAGTTACTCGCCGGGACTTACAGATACGCAGTATTTT
TRBV5-1	13	NA	NA	TRBJ1-2	CASSPQGVYGYTF	TGCGCCAGCAGCCCTCAGGGAGTCTATGGCTACACCTTC
TRBV6-1	17	many	NA	TRBJ1-2	CASIWASNRVDGYGYTF	TGTGCCAGCATCTGGGCGTCTAACAGGGTCGACGGCTATGGCTACACCTTC
TRBV12-3/TRBV12-4	11	many	NA	TRBJ2-7	CASRRLDEQYF	TGTGCCAGCAGGAGGCTCGACGAGCAGTACTTC
TRBV28	13	NA	NA	TRBJ2-1	CASSLIRGNEQFF	TGTGCCAGCAGTTTAATCCGGGGGAATGAGCAGTTCTTC
TRBV4-3	18	many	NA	TRBJ2-1	CASSQDLLGRDFYNEQFF	TGCGCCAGCAGCCAAGATCTCCTAGGGCGGGACTTCTACAATGAGCAGTTCTTC
TRBV5-1	15	NA	NA	TRBJ2-5	CASSFTLTGQETQYF	TGCGCCAGCAGCTTTACCCTGACAGGCCAAGAGACCCAGTACTTC
TRBV2	11	many	NA	TRBJ1-2	CASTPRDGYTF	TGTGCCAGCACTCCGAGGGATGGCTACACCTTC
TRBV24-1	14	many	NA	TRBJ2-3	CATSDGAGPDTQYF	TGTGCCACCAGTGACGGAGCGGGTCCCGATACGCAGTATTTT
TRBV25-1	15	NA	NA	TRBJ2-3	CASTGGGLSTDTQYF	TGTGCCAGCACTGGGGGGGGCCTCAGCACAGATACGCAGTATTTT
TRBV5-5	16	few	NA	TRBJ2-7	CASSSLGGTSSYEQYF	TGTGCCAGCAGCTCCCTCGGAGGGACGTCATCCTACGAGCAGTACTTC
TRBV7-2	12	many	NA	TRBJ2-3	CASSPGYDTQYF	TGTGCCAGCAGCCCCGGGTACGATACGCAGTATTTT
TRBV5-5	17	few	NA	TRBJ2-2	CASSLGVIELYTGELFF	TGTGCCAGCAGCTTGGGGGTAATCGAATTGTACACCGGGGAGCTGTTTTTT
TRBV7-6	13	few	TRBD1	TRBJ2-1	CASSPTGGNEQFF	TGTGCCAGCAGCCCGACAGGGGGCAATGAGCAGTTCTTC
TRBV6-4	15	many	NA	TRBJ2-1	CASSVSLYSYNEQFF	TGTGCCAGCAGTGTAAGCCTCTACTCCTACAATGAGCAGTTCTTC
TRBV28	12	many	NA	TRBJ2-7	CASGWGPYEQYF	TGTGCCAGCGGTTGGGGGCCATACGAGCAGTACTTC
TRBV5-1	14	many	TRBD1	TRBJ2-2	CASSFDRGTGELFF	TGCGCCAGCAGCTTCGACAGGGGGACCGGGGAGCTGTTTTTT
TRBV18	15	few	TRBD2	TRBJ2-7	CASSPLGGRAYEQYF	TGTGCCAGCTCCCCGTTGGGCGGGAGAGCTTACGAGCAGTACTTC
TRBV19	15	NA	TRBD2	TRBJ2-1	CASSIGQRGYNEQFF	TGTGCCAGTAGTATAGGCCAGCGGGGTTACAATGAGCAGTTCTTC
TRBV7-8	13	few	NA	TRBJ2-7	CASSLENSYEQYF	TGTGCCAGCAGCTTAGAGAACAGCTACGAGCAGTACTTC
TRBV29-1	12	many	NA	TRBJ1-1	CSVEWGTPEAFF	TGCAGCGTTGAATGGGGGACCCCAGAAGCTTTCTTT
TRBV12-5	14	NA	TRBD2	TRBJ2-1	CASGYSGSTDEQFF	TGTGCTAGTGGTTATAGCGGGAGTACGGATGAGCAGTTCTTC
TRBV11-1	18	few	TRBD1	TRBJ1-2	CASSGHREGAEDSYGYTF	TGTGCCAGCAGCGGACACCGAGAGGGGGCGGAGGATAGCTATGGCTACACCTTC
TRBV7-3	12	many	NA	TRBJ2-1	CASSSSSNEQFF	TGTGCCAGCAGCTCCAGTTCCAATGAGCAGTTCTTC
TRBV7-9	16	many	NA	TRBJ2-1	CASSLKSGSSYNEQFF	TGTGCCAGCAGCTTAAAAAGCGGTAGCTCCTACAATGAGCAGTTCTTC
TRBV20-1	13	many	NA	TRBJ1-2	CSARGAGLRGYTF	TGCAGTGCTAGAGGTGCAGGGCTTAGGGGCTACACCTTC
TRBV24-1	20	few	TRBD2	TRBJ2-3	CATSDIRTSGTVSGTDTQYF	TGTGCCACCAGTGACATACGGACTAGCGGGACCGTATCGGGCACAGATACGCAGTATTTT
TRBV19	13	NA	NA	TRBJ2-4	CASSISIGNIQYF	TGTGCCAGTAGTATATCCATCGGTAACATTCAGTACTTC
TRBV7-8	12	many	TRBD1	TRBJ1-1	CASLGQGTEAFF	TGTGCCAGCCTCGGACAGGGGACTGAAGCTTTCTTT
TRBV4-3	14	many	TRBD1	TRBJ1-1	CASSFRTGRTEAFF	TGCGCCAGCAGCTTCCGGACAGGGAGAACTGAAGCTTTCTTT
TRBV5-8	13	NA	NA	TRBJ1-2	CASSLYRAPGYTF	TGTGCCAGCAGCTTGTACAGGGCCCCTGGCTACACCTTC
TRBV20-1	13	NA	NA	TRBJ2-7	CSARVHGPYEQYF	TGCAGTGCTAGAGTACACGGTCCCTACGAGCAGTACTTC
TRBV10-3	12	many	NA	TRBJ1-5	CATDSFNQPQHF	TGTGCCACCGACAGTTTCAATCAGCCCCAGCATTTT
TRBV10-3	16	few	NA	TRBJ1-1	CAIRTRDRDLNTEAFF	TGTGCCATCAGGACCCGGGACCGAGATTTGAACACTGAAGCTTTCTTT
TRBV7-9	15	NA	NA	TRBJ2-7	CASSSVGGKALLEYF	TGTGCCAGCAGCTCGGTAGGGGGGAAGGCTTTGCTGGAGTACTTC
TRBV12-3/TRBV12-4	11	many	NA	TRBJ2-5	CASSFQETQYF	TGTGCCAGCAGTTTCCAAGAGACCCAGTACTTC
TRBV2	20	many	TRBD1	TRBJ2-2	CASSHHRDRGPSANTGELFF	TGTGCCAGCAGTCATCACCGGGACAGGGGTCCATCCGCGAACACCGGGGAGCTGTTTTTT
TRBV5-1	14	NA	NA	TRBJ2-3	CASSLYAPQDTQYF	TGCGCCAGCAGCTTATACGCCCCCCAGGATACGCAGTATTTT
TRBV4-1	17	few	NA	TRBJ2-1	CASSQDAGGGSYNEQFF	TGCGCCAGCAGCCAAGACGCCGGGGGAGGCTCCTACAATGAGCAGTTCTTC
TRBV24-1	18	many	NA	TRBJ2-1	CATSAPAGRGDSYNEQFF	TGTGCCACCAGTGCCCCCGCCGGGAGAGGGGACTCCTACAATGAGCAGTTCTTC
TRBV27	16	NA	TRBD2	TRBJ2-2	CASSLLAGAVTGELFF	TGTGCCAGCAGTCTCCTAGCGGGAGCGGTCACCGGGGAGCTGTTTTTT
TRBV29-1	14	NA	NA	TRBJ1-5	CSVEVGGSGQPQHF	TGCAGCGTTGAAGTGGGGGGCTCGGGTCAGCCCCAGCATTTT
TRBV20-1	15	many	TRBD1	TRBJ2-4	CSARSRTGSTNIQYF	TGCAGTGCTAGATCAAGGACAGGGTCAACAAACATTCAGTACTTC